The entry below describes one T cell receptor (beta chain). Its target is not known. Germline-derived CDR1 and CDR2 are MGHRA and YSYEKL. The V end was cut by 6 bases, the J end by 3 bases, with 12 bases between. The CDR3 contains 15 residues. This entry is derived from a study of CD8 T cells in ankylosing spondylitis. Study-level findings and limits: Disease-linked clones were reportedly significantly enriched in matched ankylosing spondylitis synovial fluid. A TCR beta motif of roughly eight highly homologous variants seemed to mark ankylosing spondylitis blood.

Library preparation for TCR beta used quantitative 5'-RACE with molecular barcodes. TCRdb called the 5' RACE reads again in MiXCR, with one record for every CDR3 protein. Of almost 400,000 distinct CDR3 sequences in the sample, 20% to 25% were seen once. Sequencing was done on a sample of blood, either unsorted or a sorted T cell fraction (not recorded which). The sequence came from a male donor with ankylosing spondylitis. This rearrangement joins TRBV4-1 to TRBJ2-6; maybe TRBD2 (5 bases). DNA of the CDR3: TGCGCCAGCAGACCCAATAGCGTTGGGGCCAACGTCCTGACTTTC. Translating it yields CASRPNSVGANVLTF.